This paragraph covers one T cell receptor beta chain sequence. This CDR3 region has 16 residues. Per the germline V gene, CDR1 is MNHNY and CDR2 is SVGAGI (reference sequence). Losses at the gene ends were 6 bases for V and 3 bases for J; bases not matched to a gene: 12. The data belong to a study of T cell changes during pregnancy in multiple sclerosis. Assay used: immunoSEQ multiplex PCR; TCRdb lists only in-frame clones, some missing. The table lists tens of thousands of clones, around nine tenths of them singletons. J is TRBJ2-7 and V is TRBV6-6, with 9 bases matching TRBD2. The sample in question was CD4+ T cells from peripheral blood mononuclear cells, obtained before pregnancy. This receptor was identified in a female donor with multiple sclerosis, enrolled in a pregnancy study. CDR3 in amino acids: CASRFGTSLMFYEQYF. CDR3 DNA sequence: TGTGCCAGCAGATTCGGGACTAGCCTCATGTTCTACGAGCAGTACTTC.